A selection of T cell receptor beta chains follows, all from one sample in a study of chemoradiotherapy in HPV16-positive cancers. Using immunoSEQ multiplex PCR, the repertoire was profiled, and TCRdb retains in-frame clones only, with some absent. The sample gives around 30,000 clones, 92% of which show up once; approximately 3.6% is in the top ten. Specimen: blood, collected from a patient who underwent chemoradiotherapy. The receptors were gathered from a human donor with HPV-associated anogenital cancer. CDR3s include the opening cysteine and the closing phenylalanine or tryptophan. D genes are given only for firm matches. Not all rows give a size; the values are once, few, many and, for expanded clones, a class.

TRBJ1-2 | TRBV18 | . | . | TGTGCCAGCTCACCAGTGTACGACGAGATTAACTATGGCTACACCTTC | CASSPVYDEINYGYTF
TRBJ2-1 | TRBV6-1 | . | . | TGTGCCAGCACCCGGGACTTCTACAATGAGCAGTTCTTC | CASTRDFYNEQFF
TRBJ1-6 | TRBV7-9 | . | . | TGTGCCAGCAGCTTAGTATTCCGACAGAATAATTCACCCCTCCACTTT | CASSLVFRQNNSPLHF
TRBJ1-2 | TRBV4-2 | . | . | TGTGCCAGCAGCCAAGATCAGTACAGGGACGTCGACGGCTACACCTTC | CASSQDQYRDVDGYTF
TRBJ1-1 | TRBV30 | . | . | TGTGCCTGGGAGCCCCTACGGGGGAACACTGAAGCTTTCTTT | CAWEPLRGNTEAFF
TRBJ1-2 | TRBV5-5 | . | . | TGTGCCAGCAGCTTGGTCGGATCGAGCGGATTAGGCTATGGCTACACCTTC | CASSLVGSSGLGYGYTF
TRBJ2-2 | TRBV11-3 | . | . | TGTGCCAGCAGCTTAGGCACCGGGGAGCTGTTTTTT | CASSLGTGELFF
TRBJ2-1 | TRBV7-2 | . | . | TGTGCCAGCAGCTCCCGGACAGCCACCCGGGATAATGAGCAGTTCTTC | CASSSRTATRDNEQFF
TRBJ1-2 | TRBV14 | TRBD1 | few | TGTGCCAGCAGCCCCGACAGGGACTATGGCTACACCTTC | CASSPDRDYGYTF
TRBJ2-3 | TRBV2 | . | . | TGTGCCAGCACCCCTTGGGGGCAGGGCTATCGGGGACACAACACAGATACGCAGTATTTT | CASTPWGQGYRGHNTDTQYF
TRBJ1-2 | TRBV21-1 | . | . | TGTGCCAGCACGGAGAACGACTATGGCTACACCTTC | CASTENDYGYTF
TRBJ2-7 | TRBV11-3 | . | . | TGTGCCAGCAGCTCCGGGCGGACAAACTCCTACGAGCAGTACTTC | CASSSGRTNSYEQYF
TRBJ2-7 | TRBV7-2 | TRBD1 | . | TGTGCCAGCAGCCGCCGAACCGGGACAGGGGTCTACGAGCAGTACTTC | CASSRRTGTGVYEQYF
TRBJ2-1 | TRBV19 | TRBD2 | . | TGTGCCAGTAGTGCCGCCGGGACTAATCACAATGAGCAGTTCTTC | CASSAAGTNHNEQFF
TRBJ2-3 | TRBV5-4 | TRBD1 | . | TGTGCCAGCAGTCACGGGACAGGGGACACAGATACGCAGTATTTT | CASSHGTGDTDTQYF
TRBJ1-6 | TRBV27 | . | . | TGTGCCAGCAGAAGTAGGCAGGAGGGGCTGCCCCTCCACTTT | CASRSRQEGLPLHF
TRBJ1-2 | TRBV29-1 | . | . | TGCAGCGTTGAAGTATGGCGACCTGAAGGCTACACCTTC | CSVEVWRPEGYTF
TRBJ2-7 | TRBV5-4 | TRBD1 | . | TGTGCCAGCAGCTTGGGGGACAGGGACTACGAGCAGTACTTC | CASSLGDRDYEQYF
TRBJ2-7 | TRBV7-2 | . | . | TGTGCCAGCAGCTTAGATGGCCACGTAAGGGCCCAGTACTTC | CASSLDGHVRAQYF
TRBJ1-5 | TRBV19 | TRBD1 | once | TGTGCCAGTAGTAATCACAGGGGAGGGGGCCTTGTATCTGCGAGTCAGCCCCAGCATTTT | CASSNHRGGGLVSASQPQHF
TRBJ2-5 | TRBV29-1 | . | . | TGCAGCGCCCGTTCGGGGGTTTGGGACCAGTACTTC | CSARSGVWDQYF
TRBJ2-3 | TRBV19 | . | . | TGTGCCAGTAGTATACAGAGCACAGATACGCAGTATTTT | CASSIQSTDTQYF
TRBJ2-1 | TRBV11-3 | TRBD2 | . | TGTGCCAGCAGCTTAGCAGGCTGGGCGGGGGGCGTTGGGGATGAGCAGTTCTTC | CASSLAGWAGGVGDEQFF
TRBJ1-3 | TRBV2 | . | . | TGTGCCAGCAGTGTGAACGTCCAGGACACCATATATTTT | CASSVNVQDTIYF
TRBJ2-7 | TRBV6-1 | . | . | TGTGCCAGCATGGGGCTTAACCGGGAACACTTC | CASMGLNREHF
TRBJ1-5 | TRBV27 | . | . | TGTGCCAGCAGTTTACACCCAAATCAGCCCCAGCATTTT | CASSLHPNQPQHF
TRBJ1-2 | TRBV19 | . | . | TGTGCCAGTAGTATCCCTACACTTGGCAACTATGGCTACACCTTC | CASSIPTLGNYGYTF
TRBJ1-2 | TRBV7-9 | . | . | TGTGCCAGCACCGCCGGACGGAACTATGGCTACACCTTC | CASTAGRNYGYTF
TRBJ1-5 | TRBV6-1 | TRBD1 | . | TGTGCCAGCAGTGAATTGGGACAGGGAGGCTATAGCAATCAGCCCCAGCATTTT | CASSELGQGGYSNQPQHF
TRBJ1-2 | TRBV29-1 | TRBD1 | . | TGCAGCGTTGAAGGACTCAGGACAGGGGAGGGGTATGGCTACACCTTC | CSVEGLRTGEGYGYTF
TRBJ2-7 | TRBV4-2 | TRBD2 | . | TGTGCCAGCAGTCAAGCGGGGGAGGGGACATCCTACGAGCAGTACTTC | CASSQAGEGTSYEQYF
TRBJ1-1 | TRBV10-3 | . | . | TGTGCCATCAGTGTTTTAGGGACTGAAGCTTTCTTT | CAISVLGTEAFF
TRBJ2-3 | TRBV18 | . | . | TGTGCCAGCTCACCGGAGAGGGTTACTTACACAGATACGCAGTATTTT | CASSPERVTYTDTQYF
TRBJ2-5 | TRBV7-2 | . | . | TGTGCCAGCAGCTTAGATGTTGGGTCGGGTGGAGAGACCCAGTACTTC | CASSLDVGSGGETQYF
TRBJ1-1 | TRBV9 | . | . | TGTGCCAGCAGCGTAGGGGGGCTCATGAACACTGAAGCTTTCTTT | CASSVGGLMNTEAFF
TRBJ2-3 | TRBV6-1 | . | once | TGTGCCAGCAGTGAATCTCTTCGGGTTAGCACAGATACGCAGTATTTT | CASSESLRVSTDTQYF
TRBJ2-2 | TRBV29-1 | TRBD2 | . | TGCAGCGTTCATGGGGGGGTGAACACCGGGGAGCTGTTTTTT | CSVHGGVNTGELFF
TRBJ2-3 | TRBV9 | . | . | TGTGCCAGCAGCGGCCGGGATACGCAGTATTTT | CASSGRDTQYF
TRBJ2-7 | TRBV27 | . | . | TGTGCCAGCAGTTTATATCCCCTGAGCAGCCCCTACGAGCAGTACTTC | CASSLYPLSSPYEQYF
TRBJ2-7 | TRBV11-2 | . | . | TGTGCCAGCAGCTGGGGGTACGAGCAGTACTTC | CASSWGYEQYF